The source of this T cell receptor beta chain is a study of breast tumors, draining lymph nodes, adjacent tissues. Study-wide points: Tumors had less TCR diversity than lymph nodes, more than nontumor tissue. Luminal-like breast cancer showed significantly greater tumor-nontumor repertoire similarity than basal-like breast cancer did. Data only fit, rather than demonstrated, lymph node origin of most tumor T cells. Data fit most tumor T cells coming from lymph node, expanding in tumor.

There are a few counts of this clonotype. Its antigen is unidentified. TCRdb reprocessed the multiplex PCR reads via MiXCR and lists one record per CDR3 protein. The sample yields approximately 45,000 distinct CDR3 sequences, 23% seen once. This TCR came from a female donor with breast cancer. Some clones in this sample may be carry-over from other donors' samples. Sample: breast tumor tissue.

The CDR3 coding sequence is TGTGCCACCAGCGAGGGGGCAGACGAAGCTTTCTTT. Protein sequence: CATSEGADEAFF. The gene calls are TRBV15 and TRBJ1-1; the match to TRBD1 covers 7 bases. Unmatched junction bases numbered 5, after V lost 5 bases and J lost 8 bases. Germline-derived CDR1 and CDR2 are LNHNV and YYDKDF (reference sequence). The CDR3 is made up of 12 amino acids.